The 21 T cell receptor beta chains below all came from one sample that was sequenced in a study of shared clonotypes between healthy human individuals. Produced via immunoSEQ multiplex PCR; TCRdb's table is partial and in-frame only. The table includes 850,000 to 1,200,000 clones, about 74% detected once. The source material was memory CD4+ T cells sorted from blood. Subset meaning: CD45RA-negative fraction. Receptors were obtained from a man aged 18 to 29 in good health.

Regarding this clone: Given a far larger clone just one base away, this is likely a sequencing read error. The CDR3 DNA is TGTGCCATCATGGTCTCCTACGAGCAGTACTTC. It encodes CAIMVSYEQYF. The V call is TRBV10-3, the J call TRBJ2-7; D is unclear. The V and J ends lost 7 bases and 0 bases respectively, with 4 bases between them. Germline CDR1 is ENHRY and CDR2 is SYGVKD. The CDR3 extends over 11 amino acids.

The rearrangement links TRBV7-9 to TRBJ2-7; the D gene is possibly TRBD2 (6 bases). Deletions cut 1 base from V and 4 bases from J, with 8 bases between. Germline V gives CDR1 SEHNR, CDR2 FQNEAQ (reference sequence). The CDR3 has 13 amino acids. CDR3 in DNA: TGTGCCAGCAGCTTAGGGGCGGGGTACGAGCAGTACTTC. Encoded protein: CASSLGAGYEQYF. Filled out from reference TRBV7-9 and TRBJ2-7, the complete variable domain reads DTGVSQNPRHKITKRGQNVTFRCDPISEHNRLYWYRQTLGQGPEFLTYFQNEAQLEKSRLLSDRFSAERPKGSFSTLEIQRTEQGDSAMYLCASSLGAGYEQYFGPGTRLTVT.

This clone has just one count. J is TRBJ2-1 and V is TRBV7-8, with TRBD1 matching 9 bases. CDR3 length: 15 residues. Germline V gene sequence: CDR1 SGHVS, CDR2 FQNEAQ. Trimming cost V 2 bases and J 6 bases; bases outside gene matches: 5. In DNA form, the CDR3 reads TGTGCCAGCAGCTTAATGGCGACAGGGGGCAATGAGCAGTTCTTC. This codes for CASSLMATGGNEQFF.

The chain joins TRBV11-2 to TRBJ2-7; TRBD2 aligns across 9 bases. V lost 6 bases to trimming and J lost 6 bases; unmatched junction nucleotides: 12. Germline V gene sequence: CDR1 SGHAT, CDR2 FQNNGV. There are 15 residues in the CDR3. The CDR3 nucleotides read TGTGCCAGCAGGCGCGCCGGCGGGAGGGCCACCGAGCAGTACTTC. Its protein product is CASRRAGGRATEQYF. The whole variable domain, filled in from reference TRBV11-2 and TRBJ2-7, reads EAGVAQSPRYKIIEKRQSVAFWCNPISGHATLYWYQQILGQGPKLLIQFQNNGVVDDSQLPKDRFSAERLKGVDSTLKIQPAKLEDSAVYLCASRRAGGRATEQYFGPGTRLTVT.

V and J are TRBV7-2 and TRBJ2-1, with D unresolved. Trimming removed 1 base at V and 6 bases at J, with 10 bases between. Per germline, CDR1 SGHTA and CDR2 FQGNSA. This CDR3 has 14 amino acids. This chain's CDR3 is CASSLETVSNEQFF. The CDR3 DNA follows: TGTGCCAGCAGCTTAGAAACGGTGTCCAATGAGCAGTTCTTC.

The chain is built from TRBV27 and TRBJ1-2, with 9 nucleotides matching TRBD1. The CDR3 has 13 residues. The ends lost 6 bases at V and 7 bases at J; junction bases unmatched: 6. CDR1 is MNHEY and CDR2 is SMNVEV in the germline V gene (reference sequence). DNA for the CDR3: TGTGCCAGCAGGACGGGACAGGGAATTGGCTACACCTTC. The encoded protein is CASRTGQGIGYTF.

The chain couples TRBV2 to TRBJ2-7, with D possibly being TRBD2 (5 bases). This CDR3 comprises 13 residues. Germline CDR1 reads SNHLY; CDR2 reads FYNNEI. Between the trimmed V and J ends, which lost 7 bases and 5 bases, there was a span of 15 bases. CDR3 in amino acids: CASTLGRADEQYF. The CDR3 nucleotides are TGTGCCAGCACCCTGGGGAGAGCCGACGAGCAGTACTTC. The full variable domain, rest sourced from reference TRBV2 and TRBJ2-7, is EPEVTQTPSHQVTQMGQEVILRCVPISNHLYFYWYRQILGQKVEFLVSFYNNEISEKSEIFDDQFSVERPDGSNFTLKIRSTKLEDSAMYFCASTLGRADEQYFGPGTRLTVT.

The table lists this clone with a few counts. The junction does not match germline at one end; this may be a read error. This chain links TRBV6-1 with TRBJ2-7; D ambiguous. Germline V gene lookup returns CDR1 MNHNS and CDR2 SASEGT. This CDR3 region has 14 residues. CDR3 nucleotide sequence: TGTGCCAGCAGAGAAGTTTTCAGCTCCTACGAGCAGTACTTC. Its translation is CASREVFSSYEQYF.

CDR3 nucleotide sequence: TGTGCCAGCAGCTTAAGGGACAGGGGGTCTGACGAGCAGTACTTC. Its protein product is CASSLRDRGSDEQYF. The rearrangement links TRBV7-9 to TRBJ2-7; TRBD1 agrees at 11 bases. V shed 2 bases, J shed 5 bases, and the junction held 5 bases outside the gene matches. Germline V gene lookup returns CDR1 SEHNR and CDR2 FQNEAQ (reference sequence). The CDR3 totals 15 residues.

The chain recombines TRBV11-3 with TRBJ1-2; D remains unclear. Trimming shortened V by 2 bases and J by 8 bases, and 18 bases separated the two germline ends. This CDR3 contains 15 residues. Germline V gene lookup returns CDR1 SGHNT and CDR2 YENEEA. The CDR3 is CASSLRFPGEGGYTF. CDR3 DNA: TGTGCCAGCAGCTTACGGTTCCCGGGAGAAGGCGGCTACACCTTC.

The V gene is TRBV5-1, the J gene TRBJ1-2; 10 nucleotides match TRBD1. The length of the CDR3 is 16 residues. The germline CDR1 and CDR2 sequences are SGHRS and YFSETQ. V lost 4 bases to trimming and J lost 8 bases; unmatched junction nucleotides: 14. CDR3 in amino acids: CASSPLATGTGEGYTF. In DNA, the CDR3 is TGCGCCAGCAGCCCGCTAGCCACCGGGACAGGGGAAGGCTACACCTTC. Based on the CDR3 plus reference TRBV5-1 and TRBJ1-2, the full variable domain is KAGVTQTPRYLIKTRGQQVTLSCSPISGHRSVSWYQQTPGQGLQFLFEYFSETQRNKGNFPGRFSGRQFSNSRSEMNVSTLELGDSALYLCASSPLATGTGEGYTFGSGTRLTVV.

The chain carries TRBV5-5 and TRBJ2-1; either TRBD1 or TRBD2 may fit D (5 bases each). The CDR3 totals 15 residues. Germline V gives CDR1 SGHKS, CDR2 YYEKEE (reference sequence). The V end was cut by 3 bases, the J end by 4 bases, with 14 bases between. The CDR3 sequence: CASSSGTGTYNEQFF. The CDR3 region has the DNA TGTGCCAGCAGCTCCGGGACGGGCACTTACAATGAGCAGTTCTTC.

This clone was picked up a small number of times. Other nucleotide sequences in the sample specify the same CDR3. The chain joins TRBV19 to TRBJ1-4; D may be TRBD1 (5 bases). This CDR3 is built from 14 residues. Trimming cost V 4 bases and J 4 bases, with 10 bases left between them. Germline CDR1 reads LNHDA; CDR2 reads SQIVND (reference sequence). The chain's CDR3 is CASSKGRINEKLFF. CDR3 nucleotide sequence: TGTGCCAGTAGTAAGGGACGCATTAATGAAAAACTGTTTTTT.

CDR3 nucleotides: TGTGCCAGCGGGGACGTCTATGGCTACACCTTC. Encoded protein: CASGDVYGYTF. The J gene is TRBJ1-2, the V gene TRBV25-1; TRBD1 might be the D (5 bases). V lost 8 bases to trimming and J lost 4 bases, with 8 bases between them. This CDR3 region has 11 residues. Germline V gene lookup returns CDR1 MGHDK and CDR2 SYGVNS.

J is TRBJ2-6 and V is TRBV7-9, with a weak D call TRBD2 (5 bases). CDR1 is SEHNR, CDR2 FQNEAQ, per germline (reference sequence). V was trimmed by 2 bases and J by 0 bases, leaving 14 bases between them. The CDR3 spans 18 residues. The CDR3 sequence is CASSLRTPKSSGANVLTF. In DNA form, the CDR3 reads TGTGCCAGCAGCTTAAGGACTCCCAAAAGCTCTGGGGCCAACGTCCTGACTTTC.

V gene TRBV18 combines with J gene TRBJ1-2; 7 nucleotides line up with TRBD1. CDR3 length: 15 residues. In germline, CDR1 is KGHSH, CDR2 LQKENI. The J segment lost 5 bases and the V segment lost 2 bases, leaving 8 bases of the junction unmatched. This chain's CDR3 is CASSPWAGTAYGYTF. The CDR3 DNA sequence: TGTGCCAGCTCACCATGGGCCGGGACAGCATATGGCTACACCTTC.

This clone was observed a single time. This rearrangement joins TRBV27 to TRBJ2-7; 12 positions match TRBD2. Germline values: CDR1 MNHEY, CDR2 SMNVEV (reference sequence). With 4 bases clipped from V and 0 bases from J, the junction kept 7 bases outside the gene matches. The CDR3 extends over 17 amino acids. The CDR3 nucleotides read TGTGCCAGCAGTTCCCGGACTAGCGGGATTAGCTCCTACGAGCAGTACTTC. Residues: CASSSRTSGISSYEQYF.

The CDR3: CAIGTPLRGYTF. CDR3 sequence (DNA): TGTGCCATCGGGACACCCTTACGTGGCTACACCTTC. This sequence joins TRBV28 and TRBJ1-2; perhaps TRBD1 as D (6 bases). The CDR3 has 12 amino acids. Germline assignment: CDR1 MDHEN and CDR2 SYDVKM. The V gene lost 10 bases and the J gene lost 7 bases, with 16 bases spanning the gap.

The chain carries TRBV7-9 and TRBJ2-1; TRBD1 agrees at 7 bases. Germline trimming cut 1 base from V and 16 bases from J; bases unmatched to any gene: 4. Germline V CDR1 and CDR2: SEHNR, FQNEAQ (reference sequence). This CDR3 comprises 11 residues. The CDR3 DNA reads as TGTGCCAGCAGCTTAGAGGGGGCTCGATTCTTC. As protein: CASSLEGARFF. Using reference TRBV7-9 and TRBJ2-1 for the parts outside the CDR3, the full variable domain is DTGVSQNPRHKITKRGQNVTFRCDPISEHNRLYWYRQTLGQGPEFLTYFQNEAQLEKSRLLSDRFSAERPKGSFSTLEIQRTEQGDSAMYLCASSLEGARFFGPGTRLTVL.

This chain uses TRBV30 with TRBJ2-1; 10 bases are a match to TRBD2. Per the germline V gene, CDR1 is GTSNPN and CDR2 is SVGIG (reference sequence). The CDR3 runs 14 residues. V was pared by 0 bases and J by 6 bases, with 2 bases of the junction left unmatched. The DNA of the CDR3 is TGTGCCTGGAGTGTAACTAGCGGGATCAATGAGCAGTTCTTC. Amino acids: CAWSVTSGINEQFF.

V gene TRBV28 combines with J gene TRBJ1-2, with D unresolved. Trimming stripped 6 bases from V and 0 bases from J, with 5 bases between. This CDR3 is 12 amino acids long. Germline values: CDR1 MDHEN, CDR2 SYDVKM. The CDR3 loop is CASRLTNYGYTF. CDR3 nucleotide sequence: TGTGCCAGCAGACTAACTAACTATGGCTACACCTTC.